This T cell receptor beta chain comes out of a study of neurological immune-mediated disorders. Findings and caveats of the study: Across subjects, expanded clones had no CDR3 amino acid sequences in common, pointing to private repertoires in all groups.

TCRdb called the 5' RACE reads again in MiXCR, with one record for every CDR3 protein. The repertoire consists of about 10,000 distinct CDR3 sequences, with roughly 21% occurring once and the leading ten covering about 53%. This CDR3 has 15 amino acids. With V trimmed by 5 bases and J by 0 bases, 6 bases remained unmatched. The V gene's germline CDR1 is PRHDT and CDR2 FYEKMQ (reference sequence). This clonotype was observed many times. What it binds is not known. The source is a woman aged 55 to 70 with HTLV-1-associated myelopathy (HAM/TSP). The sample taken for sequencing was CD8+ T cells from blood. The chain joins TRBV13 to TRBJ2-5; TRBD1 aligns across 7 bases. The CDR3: CASSGQETYQETQYF. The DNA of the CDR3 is TGTGCCAGCAGCGGACAGGAGACTTACCAAGAGACCCAGTACTTC.